Below, 20 T cell receptor beta chains from the same sample are listed, as sequenced in a study of radiation and T cells in renal cell carcinoma. Treatment here: 15 Gy SBRT to primary tumor, nephrectomy 4 weeks later. The protocol was immunoSEQ multiplex PCR, while the TCRdb copy is restricted to in-frame clones and leaves out a portion. The sample has about 24,000 clones; 47% are singletons. Source: tumor tissue, taken from a patient whose treatment included radiotherapy and nephrectomy. Source of these receptors: a woman between 45 and 65 years old with renal cell carcinoma.

This clone came up a few times. V and J are TRBV7-8 and TRBJ2-7; TRBD1 aligns across 7 bases. The CDR3 has 15 amino acids. Trimming took 1 base from V and 2 from J; bases not matched to a gene: 5. CDR1 and CDR2 from the germline V gene are SGHVS and FQNEAQ. CDR3 protein: CASSLEGTVTYEQYF. DNA for the CDR3: TGTGCCAGCAGCTTAGAAGGGACAGTTACCTACGAGCAGTACTTC.

V and J are TRBV30 and TRBJ1-6, with TRBD1 matching over 11 bases. This CDR3 contains 15 residues. V was pared by 2 bases and J by 6 bases, with 3 bases of the junction left unmatched. Germline loops: CDR1 GTSNPN, CDR2 SVGIG (reference sequence). The CDR3 DNA reads as TGTGCCTGGAGTTCGGGGACAGGGGGTAATTCACCCCTCCACTTT. It codes for CAWSSGTGGNSPLHF.

CDR3 DNA: TGTGCCAGTAGTATTCCCCATTCGGGGATTAATCGAAACCTGAACACTGAAGCTTTCTTT. Translating gives CASSIPHSGINRNLNTEAFF. This chain uses TRBV19 with TRBJ1-1; unclear D gene. CDR3 length: 20 residues. V dropped 3 bases and J dropped 0 bases, with 26 bases sitting between them. Looked up from germline, CDR1 is LNHDA and CDR2 is SQIVND (reference sequence).

The rearrangement joins TRBV7-8 to TRBJ2-7, with D perhaps given as TRBD1 or TRBD2 (5 bases each). The ends were cut back, 11 bases at V and 4 bases at J, with 21 bases in the middle. Germline V gene lookup returns CDR1 SGHVS and CDR2 FQNEAQ. The CDR3 is made up of 14 amino acids. The CDR3 is CACRPGTLGYEQYF. For the CDR3, the DNA is TGTGCCTGTAGGCCCGGGACCCTTGGATACGAGCAGTACTTC.

The V gene is TRBV7-2, the J gene TRBJ2-7; 9 bases map to TRBD2. This CDR3 has 18 residues. Germline V lookup: CDR1 SGHTA, CDR2 FQGNSA. J gave up 3 bases and V 1 base, and 13 bases lay outside the gene matches. Here the CDR3 DNA reads TGTGCCAGCAGCTTAGGGGTTAGCGGGGGCCTCCCATTCTACGAGCAGTACTTC. Translating it yields CASSLGVSGGLPFYEQYF.

This clone was seen ten or more times. The CDR3 region is CASSLVQGRKTQYF. The CDR3, as DNA: TGTGCCAGCAGCTTAGTACAGGGTCGGAAGACCCAGTACTTC. The V and J genes are TRBV7-2 and TRBJ2-5, with D tentatively TRBD1 (6 bases). CDR1 and CDR2 (germline): SGHTA, FQGNSA. The CDR3 is made up of 14 amino acids. Trimming removed 1 base from V and 6 bases from J, with 12 bases in between.

The chain couples TRBV5-1 to TRBJ1-1; TRBD1 might be the D (5 bases). V gave up 3 bases and J gave up 2 bases, with 11 bases separating them. From germline, CDR1 is SGHRS and CDR2 YFSETQ. CDR3 length: 14 residues. This CDR3 is CASSSLGQNTEAFF. The CDR3 DNA reads TGCGCCAGCAGCTCATTAGGACAAAACACTGAAGCTTTCTTT.

This chain joins TRBV7-8 and TRBJ2-7; D may correspond to TRBD1 or TRBD2 (5 bases each). Germline CDR1 SGHVS, CDR2 FQNEAQ. V was shortened by 0 bases and J by 0 bases, with 9 bases between the two germline ends. This CDR3 is built from 15 residues. Here the CDR3 reads CASSLARDGSYEQYF. CDR3 DNA: TGTGCCAGCAGCTTAGCAAGGGACGGCTCCTACGAGCAGTACTTC.

The chain combines TRBV7-2 with TRBJ1-1; weak D call: TRBD1 (5 bases). V was trimmed by 6 bases and J by 0 bases, leaving 8 bases between them. CDR1 and CDR2 (germline): SGHTA, FQGNSA. The CDR3 runs to 13 residues. The CDR3 loop is CASSLTVNTEAFF. In nucleotides, the CDR3 is TGTGCCAGCAGTCTGACAGTGAACACTGAAGCTTTCTTT. Full variable domain (missing parts from reference TRBV7-2 and TRBJ1-1): GAGVSQSPSNKVTEKGKDVELRCDPISGHTALYWYRQSLGQGLEFLIYFQGNSAPDKSGLPSDRFSAERTGGSVSTLTIQRTQQEDSAVYLCASSLTVNTEAFFGQGTRLTVV.

This clone turned up a few times. The chain joins TRBV10-1 to TRBJ2-2; D may be TRBD2 (5 bases). Per germline, CDR1 WNHNN and CDR2 SYGVQD (reference sequence). V was trimmed by 2 bases and J by 8 bases, leaving 9 bases between them. This CDR3 has 13 residues. CDR3 nucleotide sequence: TGCGCCAGCAGTGAGGCGGTAGCGGGGGAGCTGTTTTTT. Amino acid sequence: CASSEAVAGELFF.

The chain employs TRBV7-8 and TRBJ2-5; TRBD2 matches 13 bases. This CDR3 region has 18 residues. With 2 bases clipped from V and 2 bases from J, the junction kept 8 bases outside the gene matches. Germline CDR1 SGHVS, CDR2 FQNEAQ. CDR3 nucleotide sequence: TGTGCCAGCAGCTTACTGGGACTAGCGGGGCTCATGCAAGAGACCCAGTACTTC. Amino acids: CASSLLGLAGLMQETQYF.

The chain combines TRBV7-3 with TRBJ1-4, with 7 bases that match TRBD1. This CDR3 has 16 residues. Germline V gives CDR1 SGHTA, CDR2 FQGTGA. V lost 2 bases, J lost 7 bases, and 10 bases stayed unmatched. CDR3 in DNA: TGTGCCAGCAGCTTAGAAGGGGGCGCGTCAGGTGAAAAACTGTTTTTT. Translating gives CASSLEGGASGEKLFF.

V gene TRBV9 combines with J gene TRBJ1-2; 10 bases are shared with TRBD1. V shed 2 bases and J 3 bases; nucleotides not matched to a gene: 1. CDR1 is SGDLS, CDR2 YYNGEE, per germline. The CDR3 length is 14 residues. The CDR3 is CASSVGTGDYGYTF. The CDR3, as DNA: TGTGCCAGCAGCGTCGGGACAGGGGACTATGGCTACACCTTC.

The chain recombines TRBV4-1 with TRBJ2-2; D unclear. Germline V CDR1 and CDR2: MGHRA, YSYEKL. This CDR3 spans 14 amino acids. V was clipped by 0 bases and J by 3 bases, with 5 bases between them. CDR3 coding DNA: TGCGCCAGCAGCCAAGATGGTCACACCGGGGAGCTGTTTTTT. Translated: CASSQDGHTGELFF.

This clone was seen a handful of times. V and J are TRBV7-3 and TRBJ2-3; 9 bases map to TRBD1. CDR3 length: 13 amino acids. V lost 5 bases, J lost 14 bases, and 11 bases stayed unmatched. In germline, CDR1 is SGHTA, CDR2 FQGTGA. This chain's CDR3 is CASSPTGTGFRYF. For the CDR3, the DNA is TGTGCCAGCAGCCCAACCGGGACAGGGTTTCGGTATTTT.

This clone was detected a few times. One junction end disagrees with the germline gene, perhaps due to a read error. The chain is built from TRBV5-5 and TRBJ1-2; TRBD1 aligns across 8 bases. The CDR3 contains 12 residues. Germline V CDR1 and CDR2: SGHKS, YYEKEE (reference sequence). The CDR3 protein is CASSLRTDREVF. Written as DNA, the CDR3 is TGTGCCAGCAGCTTGCGAACGGACAGGGAAGTTTTC.

V and J are TRBV7-8 and TRBJ2-1; TRBD2 matches 14 bases. The trim removed 5 bases at V and 9 bases at J, leaving 9 bases unmatched. The CDR3 has 16 residues. In germline, CDR1 is SGHVS, CDR2 FQNEAQ. CDR3 amino acids: CASSHRLAGGSGEQFF. In DNA, the CDR3 is TGTGCCAGCAGCCATAGACTAGCGGGGGGGTCCGGTGAGCAGTTCTTC.

This clone has just a few counts. The chain links TRBV29-1 to TRBJ2-5; possibly TRBD2 for D (5 bases). This CDR3 has 13 residues. V was trimmed by 3 bases and J by 7 bases, leaving 15 bases between them. CDR1 is SQVTM, CDR2 ANQGSEA, per germline. DNA for the CDR3: TGCAGCGTTGACAGAGGGATCCTAGGGACCCAGTACTTC. It yields the protein CSVDRGILGTQYF.

This clone has more than one count but fewer than ten. The rearrangement links TRBV18 to TRBJ1-2; tentatively, D is TRBD1 (6 bases). Trimming took 4 bases from V and 1 from J, leaving 13 bases between them. CDR3 length equals 15 residues. CDR1 is KGHSH and CDR2 is LQKENI in the germline V gene. CDR3 sequence (DNA): TGTGCCAGCTCACATCGACCAGGGGATAACTATGGCTACACCTTC. Translated, it gives CASSHRPGDNYGYTF.

The chain uses TRBV6-6 and TRBJ2-7; TRBD1 agrees at 8 bases. This CDR3 has 16 residues. J lost 3 bases, V lost 2 bases, and 9 bases had no gene match. Germline CDR1 MNHNY, CDR2 SVGAGI (reference sequence). CDR3 protein: CASSYEDRGPYYEQYF. The CDR3 DNA sequence: TGTGCCAGCAGTTACGAAGACAGGGGTCCCTACTACGAGCAGTACTTC.